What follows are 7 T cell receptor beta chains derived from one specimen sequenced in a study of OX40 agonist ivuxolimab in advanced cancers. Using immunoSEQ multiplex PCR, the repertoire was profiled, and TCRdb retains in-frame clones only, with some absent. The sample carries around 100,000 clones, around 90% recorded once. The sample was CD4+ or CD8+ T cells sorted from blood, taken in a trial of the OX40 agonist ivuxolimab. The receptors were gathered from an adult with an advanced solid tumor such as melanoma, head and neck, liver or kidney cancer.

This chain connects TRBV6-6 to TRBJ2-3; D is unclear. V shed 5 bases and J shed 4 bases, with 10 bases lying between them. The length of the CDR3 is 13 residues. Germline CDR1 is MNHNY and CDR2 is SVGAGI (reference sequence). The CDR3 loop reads CASSPQAPDTQYF. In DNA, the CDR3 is TGTGCCAGCAGTCCTCAGGCCCCAGATACGCAGTATTTT.

The CDR3 sequence is CASSSAGAGITYEQYF. DNA for the CDR3: TGCGCCAGCAGCTCCGCAGGGGCGGGGATTACCTACGAGCAGTACTTC. J is TRBJ2-7 and V is TRBV5-1, with D perhaps being TRBD1 or TRBD2 (6 bases each). Trimming left V 3 bases short and J 2 bases short, with 18 bases between. In germline, CDR1 is SGHRS, CDR2 YFSETQ. The CDR3 is 16 amino acids.

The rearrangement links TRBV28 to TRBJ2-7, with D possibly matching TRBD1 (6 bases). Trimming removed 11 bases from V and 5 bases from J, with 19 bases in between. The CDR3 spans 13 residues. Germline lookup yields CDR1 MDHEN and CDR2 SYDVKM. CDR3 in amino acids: CAGGTGMPDEQYF. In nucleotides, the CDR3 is TGTGCCGGTGGTACAGGGATGCCGGACGAGCAGTACTTC.

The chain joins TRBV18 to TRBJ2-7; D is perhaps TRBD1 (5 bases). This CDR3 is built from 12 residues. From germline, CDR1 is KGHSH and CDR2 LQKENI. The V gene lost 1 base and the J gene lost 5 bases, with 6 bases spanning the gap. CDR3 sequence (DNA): TGTGCCAGCTCACCACGCAGGGACGAGCAGTACTTC. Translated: CASSPRRDEQYF.

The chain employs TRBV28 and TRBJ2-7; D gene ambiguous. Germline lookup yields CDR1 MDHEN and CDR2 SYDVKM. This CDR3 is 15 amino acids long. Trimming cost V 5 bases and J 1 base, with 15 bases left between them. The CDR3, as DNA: TGTGCCAGCAGTAGCTTTCGGCGGCTGTCCTACGAGCAGTACTTC. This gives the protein CASSSFRRLSYEQYF.

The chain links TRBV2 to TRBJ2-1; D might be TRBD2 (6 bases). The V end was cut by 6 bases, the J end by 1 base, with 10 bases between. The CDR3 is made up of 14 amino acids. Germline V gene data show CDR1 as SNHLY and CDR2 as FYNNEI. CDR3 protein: CASRAGGSYNEQFF. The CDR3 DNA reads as TGTGCCAGCAGGGCAGGAGGGTCCTACAATGAGCAGTTCTTC. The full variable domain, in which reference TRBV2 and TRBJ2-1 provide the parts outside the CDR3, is EPEVTQTPSHQVTQMGQEVILRCVPISNHLYFYWYRQILGQKVEFLVSFYNNEISEKSEIFDDQFSVERPDGSNFTLKIRSTKLEDSAMYFCASRAGGSYNEQFFGPGTRLTVL.

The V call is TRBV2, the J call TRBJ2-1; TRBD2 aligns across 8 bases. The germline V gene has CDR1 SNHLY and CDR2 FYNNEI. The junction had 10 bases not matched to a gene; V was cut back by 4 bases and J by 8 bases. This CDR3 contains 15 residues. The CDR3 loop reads CASSVSSGSVDEQFF. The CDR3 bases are TGTGCCAGCAGTGTGAGCAGCGGGAGTGTAGATGAGCAGTTCTTC.